This T cell receptor beta chain was recorded in a study of Graves' ophthalmopathy and Graves' hyperthyroidism. In the study overall: Stable hyperthyroid donors showed no ophthalmopathy during 18 months follow-up. Findings and limits, study-wide: Sensitivity of about 70% and specificity of around 72% were achieved by the model that predicted ophthalmopathy progression.

The TCR beta CDR3 regions underwent amplification from RNA transcripts. HTBI primers were employed in first-round RT-PCR, then a second-round multiplex PCR followed. One entry per CDR3 protein, called by TCRdb with MiXCR from the multiplex PCR reads. The profile shows around 1.1 million distinct CDR3 sequences, about 36% of them singletons. J was trimmed by 0 bases and V by 7 bases; bases with no gene match: 15. Germline values: CDR1 SEHNR, CDR2 FQNEAQ (reference sequence). The CDR3 has 17 residues. About this clonotype itself: Its antigen is undetermined.

Hyperthyroidism patients were newly diagnosed, under 2 months' duration, aged 18 to 65. Researchers turned away patients with other autoimmune diseases, uncontrolled infections, pregnancy or lactation. The sample was peripheral blood or thyroid tissue (not recorded which). This TCR was sampled from an adult man with Graves' hyperthyroidism. The chain recombines TRBV7-9 with TRBJ2-7, with 7 bases that match TRBD1. The CDR3 protein is CASICSSRQGSSYEQYF. The DNA for the CDR3 is TGTGCCAGCATCTGCAGCTCACGACAGGGCAGCTCCTACGAGCAGTACTTC. The variable domain in full, completed from reference TRBV7-9 and TRBJ2-7, reads DTGVSQNPRHKITKRGQNVTFRCDPISEHNRLYWYRQTLGQGPEFLTYFQNEAQLEKSRLLSDRFSAERPKGSFSTLEIQRTEQGDSAMYLCASICSSRQGSSYEQYFGPGTRLTVT.